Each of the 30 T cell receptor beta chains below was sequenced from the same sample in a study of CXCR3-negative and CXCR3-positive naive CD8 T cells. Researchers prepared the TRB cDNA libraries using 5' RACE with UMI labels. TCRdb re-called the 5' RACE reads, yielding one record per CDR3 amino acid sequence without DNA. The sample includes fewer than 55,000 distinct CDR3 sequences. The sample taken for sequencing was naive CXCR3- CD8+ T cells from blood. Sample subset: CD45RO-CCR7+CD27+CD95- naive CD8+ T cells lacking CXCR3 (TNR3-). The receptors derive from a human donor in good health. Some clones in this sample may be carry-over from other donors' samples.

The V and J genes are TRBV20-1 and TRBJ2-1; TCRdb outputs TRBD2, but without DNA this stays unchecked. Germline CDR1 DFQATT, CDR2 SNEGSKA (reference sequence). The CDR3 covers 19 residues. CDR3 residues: CSARAPSGIAEYSYNEQFF.

Here the CDR3 reads CASSSGTGGVEQYF. The rearrangement joins TRBV5-6 to TRBJ2-7; with no DNA, the TCRdb D assignment of TRBD1 cannot be verified. CDR1 and CDR2 from the germline V gene are SGHDT and YYEEEE. The CDR3 sequence is 14 residues long. Combining the CDR3 with reference TRBV5-6 and TRBJ2-7 gives the whole variable domain DAGVTQSPTHLIKTRGQQVTLRCSPKSGHDTVSWYQQALGQGPQFIFQYYEEEERQRGNFPDRFSGHQFPNYSSELNVNALLLGDSALYLCASSSGTGGVEQYFGPGTRLTVT.

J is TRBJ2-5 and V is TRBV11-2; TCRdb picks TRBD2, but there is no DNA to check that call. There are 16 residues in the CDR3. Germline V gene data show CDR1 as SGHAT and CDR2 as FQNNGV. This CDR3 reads CASSLVALGAQETQYF. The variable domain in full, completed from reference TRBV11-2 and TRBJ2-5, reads EAGVAQSPRYKIIEKRQSVAFWCNPISGHATLYWYQQILGQGPKLLIQFQNNGVVDDSQLPKDRFSAERLKGVDSTLKIQPAKLEDSAVYLCASSLVALGAQETQYFGPGTRLLVL.

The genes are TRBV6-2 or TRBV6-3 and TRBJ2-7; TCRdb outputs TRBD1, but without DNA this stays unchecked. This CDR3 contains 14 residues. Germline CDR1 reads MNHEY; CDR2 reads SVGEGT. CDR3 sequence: CASRPRQGTSEQYF.

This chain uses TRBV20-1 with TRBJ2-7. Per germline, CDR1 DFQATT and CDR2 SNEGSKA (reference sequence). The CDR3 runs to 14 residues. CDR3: CSATLRFISYEQYF.

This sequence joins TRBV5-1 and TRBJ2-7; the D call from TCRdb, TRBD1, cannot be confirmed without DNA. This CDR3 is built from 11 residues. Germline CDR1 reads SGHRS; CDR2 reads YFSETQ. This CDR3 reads CASGTGGEQYF.

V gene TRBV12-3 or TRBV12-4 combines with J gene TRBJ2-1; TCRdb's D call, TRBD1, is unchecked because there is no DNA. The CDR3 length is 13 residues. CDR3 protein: CASSWGAYNEQFF.

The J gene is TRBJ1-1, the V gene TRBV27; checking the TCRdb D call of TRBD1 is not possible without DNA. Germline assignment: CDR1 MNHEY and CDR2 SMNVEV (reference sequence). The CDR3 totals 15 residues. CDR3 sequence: CASRLGVFRNTEAFF.

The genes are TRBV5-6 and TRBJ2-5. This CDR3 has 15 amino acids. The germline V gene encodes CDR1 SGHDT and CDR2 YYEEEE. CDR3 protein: CASSLSPSVVETQYF.

This CDR3 is CASSQDYAEINSGANVLTF. The chain combines TRBV3-1 with TRBJ2-6. The germline CDR1 and CDR2 sequences are LGHDT and YNNKEL (reference sequence). CDR3 length: 19 amino acids.

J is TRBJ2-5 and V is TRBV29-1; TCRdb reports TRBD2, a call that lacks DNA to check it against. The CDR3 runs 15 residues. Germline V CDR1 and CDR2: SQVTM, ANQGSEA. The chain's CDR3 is CSAGGENLFQETQYF.

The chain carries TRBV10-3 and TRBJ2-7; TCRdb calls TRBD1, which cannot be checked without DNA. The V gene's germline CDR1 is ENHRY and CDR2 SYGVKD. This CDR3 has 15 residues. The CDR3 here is CAISESWDSSYEQYF.

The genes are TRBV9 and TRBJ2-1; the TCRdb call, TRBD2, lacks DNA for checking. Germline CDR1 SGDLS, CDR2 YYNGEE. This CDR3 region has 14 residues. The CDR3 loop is CASSVTGGNNEQFF.

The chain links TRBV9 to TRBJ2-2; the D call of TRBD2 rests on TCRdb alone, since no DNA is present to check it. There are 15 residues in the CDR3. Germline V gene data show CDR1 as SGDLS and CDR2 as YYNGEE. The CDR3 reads CASSAPGLVAGELFF.

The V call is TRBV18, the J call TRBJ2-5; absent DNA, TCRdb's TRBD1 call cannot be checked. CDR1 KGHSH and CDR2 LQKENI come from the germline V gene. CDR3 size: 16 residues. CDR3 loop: CASSQGTGKVYETQYF.

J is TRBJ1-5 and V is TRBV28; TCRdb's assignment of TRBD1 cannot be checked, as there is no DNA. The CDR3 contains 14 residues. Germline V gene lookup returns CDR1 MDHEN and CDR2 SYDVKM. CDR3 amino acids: CASSPDLINQPQHF.

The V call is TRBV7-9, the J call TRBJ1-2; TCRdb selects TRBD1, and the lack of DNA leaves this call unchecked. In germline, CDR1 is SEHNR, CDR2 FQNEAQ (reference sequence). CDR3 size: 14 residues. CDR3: CASSLGGTRDGYTF. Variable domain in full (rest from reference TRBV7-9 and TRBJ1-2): DTGVSQNPRHKITKRGQNVTFRCDPISEHNRLYWYRQTLGQGPEFLTYFQNEAQLEKSRLLSDRFSAERPKGSFSTLEIQRTEQGDSAMYLCASSLGGTRDGYTFGSGTRLTVV.

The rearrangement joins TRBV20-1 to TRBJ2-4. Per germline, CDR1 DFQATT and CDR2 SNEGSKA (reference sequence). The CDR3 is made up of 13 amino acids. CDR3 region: CSASEATKNIQYF.

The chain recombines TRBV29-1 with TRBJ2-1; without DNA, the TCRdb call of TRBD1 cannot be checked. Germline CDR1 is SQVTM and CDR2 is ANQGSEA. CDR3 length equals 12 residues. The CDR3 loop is CSPRGGAGEQFF.

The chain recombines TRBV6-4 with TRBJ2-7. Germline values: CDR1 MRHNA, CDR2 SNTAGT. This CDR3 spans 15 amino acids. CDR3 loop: CASSEQPNLSYEQYF.

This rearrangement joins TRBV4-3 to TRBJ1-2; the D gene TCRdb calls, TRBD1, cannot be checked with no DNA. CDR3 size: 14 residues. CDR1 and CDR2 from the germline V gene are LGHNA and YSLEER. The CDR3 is CASSQDSRTYGYTF.

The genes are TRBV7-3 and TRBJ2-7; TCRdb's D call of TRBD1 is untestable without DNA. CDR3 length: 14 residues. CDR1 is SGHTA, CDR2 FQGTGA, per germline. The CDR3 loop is CASSRQHRESEQYF.

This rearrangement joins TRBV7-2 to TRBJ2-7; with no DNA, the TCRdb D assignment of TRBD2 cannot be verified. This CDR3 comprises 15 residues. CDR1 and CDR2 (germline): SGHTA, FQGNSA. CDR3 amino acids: CASSTSGLPTYEQNF.

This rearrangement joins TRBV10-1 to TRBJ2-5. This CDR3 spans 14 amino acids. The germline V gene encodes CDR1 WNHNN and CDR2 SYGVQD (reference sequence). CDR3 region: CASSEMADQETQYF.

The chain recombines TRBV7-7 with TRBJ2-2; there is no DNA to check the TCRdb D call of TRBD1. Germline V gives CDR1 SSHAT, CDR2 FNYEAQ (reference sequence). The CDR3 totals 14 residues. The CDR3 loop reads CASSPGQNTGELFF.

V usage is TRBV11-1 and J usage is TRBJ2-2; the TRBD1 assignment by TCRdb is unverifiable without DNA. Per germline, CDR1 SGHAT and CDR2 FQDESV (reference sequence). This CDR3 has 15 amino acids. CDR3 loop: CASSLTQGDTGELFF.

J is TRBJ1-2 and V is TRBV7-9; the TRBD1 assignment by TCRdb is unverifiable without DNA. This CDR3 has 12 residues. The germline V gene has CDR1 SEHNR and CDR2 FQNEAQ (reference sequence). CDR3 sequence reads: CASSAPGNGYTF.

CDR3 region: CASGLTGGYGYTF. The V gene is TRBV12-5, the J gene TRBJ1-2; the D call from TCRdb, TRBD1, cannot be confirmed without DNA. This CDR3 comprises 13 residues. Germline CDR1 reads LGHNT; CDR2 reads FRNRAP.

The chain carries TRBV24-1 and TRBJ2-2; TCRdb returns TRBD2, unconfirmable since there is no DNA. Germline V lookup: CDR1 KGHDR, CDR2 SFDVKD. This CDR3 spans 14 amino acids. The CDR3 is CATSLASSVGELFF.

The CDR3: CATRTELDEKLFF. V gene TRBV6-5 combines with J gene TRBJ1-4; TCRdb outputs TRBD1, but without DNA this stays unchecked. CDR1 MNHEY and CDR2 SVGAGI come from the germline V gene. The length of the CDR3 is 13 residues.